This record looks at one T cell receptor (beta chain) sequence and its context. Its specificity is unknown. The CDR3 loop spans 13 amino acids. Trimming pared 4 bases from V and 6 bases from J, leaving 10 bases between. Germline V CDR1 and CDR2: SGHRS, YFSETQ. The sample belongs to a study of CD8 T cells in ankylosing spondylitis. TCRdb ran MiXCR on the 5' RACE reads and lists one entry per CDR3 protein. The table lists approximately 240,000 distinct CDR3 sequences, more than 20% of them singletons. Regarding the study as a whole: Characteristic, it appeared, of ankylosing spondylitis blood was a TCR beta motif of roughly eight highly homologous variants.

The receptor comes from a male donor with ankylosing spondylitis or in good health (not recorded which). Sample: blood, either unsorted or a sorted T cell fraction (not recorded which). The V call is TRBV5-1, the J call TRBJ1-4; unclear D gene. CDR3 amino acids: CASSPARDEKLFF. The CDR3 region has the DNA TGCGCCAGCAGCCCAGCGAGGGATGAAAAACTGTTTTTT.